This T cell receptor beta chain was captured by sequencing in a study of regulatory T cells in long-lasting Graves disease. The time point here: persistent/refractory GD, antithyroid drugs over 5 years with positive TRAb. Making the TCR library involved RNA that had been extracted from PBMCs. Study outcomes and limitations: The TCR repertoire of persistent Graves' patients was less diverse than that of newly diagnosed ones.

Researchers made TCR beta libraries by using iRepertoire HTBI primers and running Arm-PCR on CDR3 regions. TCRdb itself ran the multiplex PCR reads through MiXCR, one entry per CDR3 protein. The sample has a few hundred thousand distinct CDR3 sequences; roughly a quarter are singletons. As regards this clonotype: Its antigen is still unknown.

The CDR3 spans 15 residues. Deletions cut 6 bases from V and 0 bases from J, with 12 bases between. Germline V gives CDR1 LGHDT, CDR2 YNNKEL (reference sequence). The specimen comprised peripheral blood mononuclear cells (PBMCs), sampled when the disease was refractory, from a patient treated with antithyroid drugs. The clonotype originates from a female donor with Graves disease. The chain links TRBV3-1 to TRBJ1-5; D perhaps matches TRBD1 (5 bases). DNA of the CDR3: TGTGCCAGCAGACCAACGACAGCTAGCAATCAGCCCCAGCATTTT. Protein sequence: CASRPTTASNQPQHF. Complete variable domain (other parts from reference TRBV3-1 and TRBJ1-5): DTAVSQTPKYLVTQMGNDKSIKCEQNLGHDTMYWYKQDSKKFLKIMFSYNNKELIINETVPNRFSPKSPDKAHLNLHINSLELGDSAVYFCASRPTTASNQPQHFGDGTRLSIL.